This TCR beta chain was sequenced during a study of blood T cell repertoires in COVID-19. This table comes from immunoSEQ multiplex PCR, and its TCRdb copy is limited to in-frame clones, with some not included. The data show around 250,000 clones, around 89% seen once. Clinical histories supplied by participants themselves formed the basis of cohort assignment. Cohort 3 donors were reported recovered after two negative PCRs, clearance, or symptom resolution. Sequences were obtained from PBMCs or T cells enriched from blood (not recorded which). The receptor's source is a woman in her 30s who had recovered from COVID-19.

The CDR3 DNA reads TGCGCCAGCCCCCGACAGACCTACGAGCAGTACTTC. It translates to CASPRQTYEQYF. The rearrangement uses TRBV5-1 and TRBJ2-7, with TRBD1 as a possible D gene (5 bases). CDR1 is SGHRS, CDR2 YFSETQ, per germline. The CDR3 totals 12 residues. V gave up 7 bases and J gave up 2 bases, with 10 bases separating them. Drawing the rest from reference TRBV5-1 and TRBJ2-7, the complete variable domain is KAGVTQTPRYLIKTRGQQVTLSCSPISGHRSVSWYQQTPGQGLQFLFEYFSETQRNKGNFPGRFSGRQFSNSRSEMNVSTLELGDSALYLCASPRQTYEQYFGPGTRLTVT.